Listed below are T cell receptor beta chains from one sample, sequenced in a study of metastatic and nonmetastatic thyroid tumors. With MiXCR, TCRdb called clones anew from the PCR reads. This sample yields approximately 24,000 clones, of which about 15% are seen a single time; approximately 3.3% belongs to the top ten. Sequencing was performed on blood. The receptor set was obtained from a female donor with papillary thyroid cancer or a benign thyroid nodule (not recorded which). Some clones in this sample may be carry-over from other donors' samples. Each CDR3 is given with its conserved first and last residue. The D gene is left open where the match is weak. Not all rows give a size; the values are once, few, many and, for expanded clones, a class.

d_gene | j_gene | v_gene | abundance | len | CDR3nt | CDR3aa
TRBD2 | TRBJ2-1 | TRBV10-3 | many | 17 | TGTGCCATCAGTGAACTAGCGGGAGACCTCTCCTACAATGAGCAGTTCTTC | CAISELAGDLSYNEQFF
- | TRBJ2-1 | TRBV7-2 | many | 13 | TGTGCCAGCAGCCCTGACGGATACAATGAGCAGTTCTTC | CASSPDGYNEQFF
TRBD1 | TRBJ2-1 | TRBV11-2 | many | 18 | TGTGCCAGCAGCCGACCACCCTTCGAGGACAGGGGAACGGATGAGCAGTTCTTC | CASSRPPFEDRGTDEQFF
- | TRBJ1-4 | TRBV29-1 | many | 14 | TGCAGCGTCCGATCGCGAGAACATAATGAAAAACTGTTTTTT | CSVRSREHNEKLFF
- | TRBJ2-2 | TRBV5-6 | - | 13 | TGTGTCAGCAGTAACGGGGCTAGCGGGGAGCTGTTTTTT | CVSSNGASGELFF
- | TRBJ2-7 | TRBV6-9 | - | 11 | TGTGCCAGGTACTATCGGTACGAGCAGTACTTC | CARYYRYEQYF
- | TRBJ2-3 | TRBV6-4 | many | 15 | TGTGCCAGCAAGAAGACCGTAGCGTCCACAGATACGCAGTATTTT | CASKKTVASTDTQYF
- | TRBJ2-7 | TRBV3-1 | - | 12 | TGTGCTAGCAGCGATAACCGTGACTTCAGCTACTTC | CASSDNRDFSYF
TRBD1 | TRBJ1-2 | TRBV6-1 | many | 14 | TGTGCCACCTCGGAGCAGGGGGCCCAGTATGGCTACACCTTC | CATSEQGAQYGYTF
- | TRBJ2-3 | TRBV12-3/TRBV12-4 | - | 15 | TGTGCCAGCATGCTTGGGACGATTAGCACAGATACGCAGTATTTT | CASMLGTISTDTQYF
TRBD1 | TRBJ2-7 | TRBV15 | many | 16 | TGTGCCACCAGCAGAGTAATGGGACAGGGTCTCAACGAGCAGTACTTC | CATSRVMGQGLNEQYF
TRBD1 | TRBJ2-5 | TRBV10-2 | many | 17 | TGCGCCAGCAGTGATGGCCAGGGGGCGAGGTTCCAAGAGACCCAGTACTTC | CASSDGQGARFQETQYF
- | TRBJ2-7 | TRBV2 | - | 16 | TGTGCCAGCAGTGACCCGAGCGGGACACATGCATCCGAGCAGTACTTC | CASSDPSGTHASEQYF
- | TRBJ1-5 | TRBV7-8 | many | 14 | TGTGCCAGCAGCGTAGACAACCTCAATCAGCCCCAGCATTTT | CASSVDNLNQPQHF
TRBD1 | TRBJ2-7 | TRBV14 | many | 13 | TGTGCCAGCAGCTTAGACAGGGAGTACGAGCAGTACTTC | CASSLDREYEQYF
- | TRBJ1-1 | TRBV5-1 | many | 15 | TGCGCCAGCAGCTCCACAGCGGCAGGGCTCGGTGAAGCTTTCTTT | CASSSTAAGLGEAFF
- | TRBJ2-7 | TRBV28 | few | 14 | TGTGCCAGCATTGTGATTGTCGCAACCTACGAGCAGTACTTC | CASIVIVATYEQYF
TRBD2 | TRBJ2-7 | TRBV14 | many | 16 | TGTGCCAGCAGCCAAGATACGGCGGGAGTTGTATACGAGCAGTACTTC | CASSQDTAGVVYEQYF
- | TRBJ2-7 | TRBV11-2 | - | 16 | TGTGCCAGCAGCTTAGAGCGGTGGGGGGACGATTACGAGCAGTACTTC | CASSLERWGDDYEQYF
- | TRBJ1-1 | TRBV6-5 | - | 14 | TGTGCCAGCAGTTTGGAAGTCCGTGCCACTGAAGCTTTCTTT | CASSLEVRATEAFF
TRBD1 | TRBJ2-7 | TRBV4-2 | - | 16 | TGTGCCAGCAGCGAAGAGGGGGGACAGGGGAGCTACGAGCAGTACTTC | CASSEEGGQGSYEQYF
- | TRBJ1-3 | TRBV18 | many | 16 | TGTGCCAGCTCACCACAGGCGCCGAGCTCTGGAAACACCATATATTTT | CASSPQAPSSGNTIYF
TRBD1 | TRBJ2-7 | TRBV11-2 | - | 15 | TGTGCCAGCAGGGACGGACAGGGGGTTTCGTACGAGCAGTACTTC | CASRDGQGVSYEQYF
- | TRBJ2-2 | TRBV20-1 | - | 14 | TGCAGTGCTAGAGCCTGCGGGTCCACCGTGGAGCTGTTTTTT | CSARACGSTVELFF
- | TRBJ2-1 | TRBV13 | many | 14 | TGTGCCAGCAGCTTGAATAGGGGTATCGGTGAGCAGTTCTTC | CASSLNRGIGEQFF
- | TRBJ1-5 | TRBV28 | few | 13 | TGTGCCAGCGCTCAGGTGTTAAATCAGCCCCAGCATTTT | CASAQVLNQPQHF
TRBD2 | TRBJ2-2 | TRBV4-2 | many | 18 | TGTGCCAGCAGCCAAGAGGGACTAGCGGGAGGGGTGGCCGGGGAGCTGTTTTTT | CASSQEGLAGGVAGELFF
- | TRBJ2-7 | TRBV20-1 | few | 15 | TGCAGTGCCCCCATCGGGAGGGGGCCATCCTACGAGCAGTACTTC | CSAPIGRGPSYEQYF
TRBD1 | TRBJ2-3 | TRBV6-2/TRBV6-3 | many | 15 | TGTGCCAGCAGTTATCGACAGGGAGTGACAGATACGCAGTATTTT | CASSYRQGVTDTQYF
- | TRBJ1-1 | TRBV20-1 | - | 14 | TGCAGTGCTAGGCCCTGGACAGTGGGTACTGAAGCTTTCTTT | CSARPWTVGTEAFF
- | TRBJ1-4 | TRBV19 | many | 14 | TGTGCCAGTAGTTCGACAGGTCGGAGTGAAAAACTGTTTTTT | CASSSTGRSEKLFF
- | TRBJ2-7 | TRBV3-1 | many | 12 | TGTGCCAGCAGCCAAAACCCGGACGAGCAGTACTTC | CASSQNPDEQYF
TRBD2 | TRBJ2-3 | TRBV6-2/TRBV6-3 | many | 14 | TGTGCCAGCAGTCAACGACTAGCGGGAGATACGCAGTATTTT | CASSQRLAGDTQYF
- | TRBJ1-2 | TRBV10-3 | few | 15 | TGTGCCATCAGTGACCCAGATGGGTCGCTCTATGGCTACACCTTC | CAISDPDGSLYGYTF
- | TRBJ2-7 | TRBV28 | medium-sized | 18 | TGTGCCAGCAGTCCGCAGGTGCTTAGGGGTCCTAGCTCCTACGAGCAGTACTTC | CASSPQVLRGPSSYEQYF
TRBD2 | TRBJ2-3 | TRBV28 | many | 13 | TGTGCCAGCAGCAGGACTAGCGGAGATACGCAGTATTTT | CASSRTSGDTQYF
TRBD2 | TRBJ2-1 | TRBV30 | many | 14 | TGTGCCTGGAGTGAGACTAGCGTCTCCAATGAGCAGTTCTTC | CAWSETSVSNEQFF
TRBD1 | TRBJ1-1 | TRBV7-2 | - | 13 | TGTGCCAGCAGCTTACAGGGGGACACTGAAGCTTTCTTT | CASSLQGDTEAFF
TRBD1 | TRBJ1-5 | TRBV19 | many | 16 | TGTGCCAGTATGGTGCAGGGGGCGGGGAGCAATCAGCCCCAGCATTTT | CASMVQGAGSNQPQHF
- | TRBJ2-3 | TRBV27 | many | 13 | TGTGCCAGCACAAGGCCTGACATGGATACGCAGTATTTT | CASTRPDMDTQYF
- | TRBJ2-7 | TRBV30 | many | 15 | TGTGCCTGGAGCAAGGGACCGGGCCCAGCCTACGAGCAGTACTTC | CAWSKGPGPAYEQYF
- | TRBJ2-3 | TRBV19 | many | 15 | TGTGCCAGTAGTATCCAAACCCATAGCACAGATACGCAGTATTTT | CASSIQTHSTDTQYF
- | TRBJ1-6 | TRBV5-1 | few | 14 | TGCGCCAGCAGCCTGAGCAGTGTCAATTCACCCCTCCACTTT | CASSLSSVNSPLHF
- | TRBJ2-7 | TRBV7-6 | many | 14 | TGTGCCAGCAGCCCACTAGTAGACGAGGGAGAGCAGTACTTC | CASSPLVDEGEQYF
- | TRBJ2-7 | TRBV6-2/TRBV6-3 | medium-sized | 12 | TGTGCCAGCAGTTACGATCGGAACGAGCAGTACTTC | CASSYDRNEQYF
TRBD2 | TRBJ2-1 | TRBV6-1 | many | 16 | TGTGCCAGCAGTGAAAGGGGACTAGTGCGCTACAATGAGCAGTTCTTC | CASSERGLVRYNEQFF
- | TRBJ2-3 | TRBV9 | many | 15 | TGTGCCAGCAGCGTCGGGGTCGGAAGCACAGATACGCAGTATTTT | CASSVGVGSTDTQYF
- | TRBJ2-1 | TRBV5-6 | many | 12 | TGTGCCAGCAGGGAGGCGGGCAATGAGCAGTTCTTC | CASREAGNEQFF
TRBD1 | TRBJ2-6 | TRBV7-3 | once | 18 | TGTGCCAGCAGCCTACAGGGGTCCATGATCTCTGGGGCCAACGTCCTGACTTTC | CASSLQGSMISGANVLTF
- | TRBJ1-4 | TRBV4-1 | many | 13 | TGCGCCAGCAGCCAGCAGGATGGTGAAAAACTGTTTTTT | CASSQQDGEKLFF
TRBD2 | TRBJ2-7 | TRBV18 | many | 14 | TGTGCCAGCTCACCTAGCGGGAGAAAGAACGAGCAGTACTTC | CASSPSGRKNEQYF